This T cell receptor (beta chain) came from a study of cytomegalovirus exposure and HLA in healthy donors. The PCR was carried out with 60 Vbeta primers and 13 Jbeta primers. Assay used: immunoSEQ multiplex PCR; TCRdb lists only in-frame clones, some missing. The data contain 150,000 to 200,000 clones, more than 70% of them singletons. V lost 0 bases to trimming and J lost 1 base; unmatched junction nucleotides: 8. The V gene's germline CDR1 is SGHVS and CDR2 FNYEAQ. The CDR3 sequence is 17 residues long. This sequence was found in a man in his thirties or forties in good health and CMV-seronegative. The chain couples TRBV7-6 to TRBJ2-7; the match to TRBD1 covers 8 bases. The sample was PBMCs. The CDR3 DNA reads TGTGCCAGCAGCTTAGCCCCTCTCGGACAGGGATCCTACGAGCAGTACTTC. Amino acids: CASSLAPLGQGSYEQYF.